This TCR beta chain originates from a study of PD-1 blockade in classical Hodgkin lymphoma. Noted time point: cycle 4 day 1 (C4D1), after 6 weeks of nivolumab. Autologous stem cell transplantation was followed by relapse in every patient, and brentuximab vedotin exposure varied. Findings and limits, study-wide: Newly diagnosed patients were reported to start with lower TCR diversity than healthy donors. Complete responders had baseline diversity similar to newly diagnosed patients. A significant rise in TCR diversity by C4D1 was seen for CD4+ but not CD8+ cells. Repertoire differences lack defined causes, possibly disease activity or prior therapy.

Generated by immunoSEQ multiplex PCR, the TCRdb table keeps only in-frame clones and is missing some. The sample has about 94,000 clones; approximately 94% are singletons. About this clone: Antigen unknown.

The clonotype originates from a human donor with classical Hodgkin lymphoma. The specimen was peripheral blood mononuclear cells (PBMCs), collected before the fourth cycle of nivolumab.

The CDR3 spells CASRGQGPYEQYF. The CDR3 DNA reads TGCGCCAGCAGGGGACAGGGCCCCTACGAGCAGTACTTC. The chain combines TRBV5-1 with TRBJ2-7, with TRBD1 matching 9 bases. V lost 5 bases and J lost 2; bases outside the gene matches: 2. The V gene's germline CDR1 is SGHRS and CDR2 YFSETQ. The CDR3 loop spans 13 amino acids. Full variable domain (rest looked up from reference TRBV5-1 and TRBJ2-7): KAGVTQTPRYLIKTRGQQVTLSCSPISGHRSVSWYQQTPGQGLQFLFEYFSETQRNKGNFPGRFSGRQFSNSRSEMNVSTLELGDSALYLCASRGQGPYEQYFGPGTRLTVT.